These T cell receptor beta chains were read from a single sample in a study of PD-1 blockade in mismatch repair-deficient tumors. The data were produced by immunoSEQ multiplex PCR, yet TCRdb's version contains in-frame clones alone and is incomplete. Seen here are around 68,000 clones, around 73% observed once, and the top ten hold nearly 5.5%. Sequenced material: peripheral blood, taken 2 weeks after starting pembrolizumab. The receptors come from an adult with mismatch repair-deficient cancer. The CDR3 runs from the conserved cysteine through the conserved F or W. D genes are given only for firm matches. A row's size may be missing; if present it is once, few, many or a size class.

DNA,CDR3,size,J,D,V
TGCAGCGTCGAAACCGGACAGGGATCCAACTATGGCTACACCTTC,CSVETGQGSNYGYTF,NA,TRBJ1-2,TRBD1,TRBV29-1
TGTGCCAGCAGGGCTAGCGAGGGGGGGCCCTACAATGAGCAGTTCTTC,CASRASEGGPYNEQFF,NA,TRBJ2-1,NA,TRBV6-6
TGTGCCAGCAGCTTTGCCACTCGGGAGACCCAGTACTTC,CASSFATRETQYF,once,TRBJ2-5,NA,TRBV7-2
TGTGCCAGCAACTTAGTGACGGGAGGGGAGCAGTACTTC,CASNLVTGGEQYF,NA,TRBJ2-7,TRBD2,TRBV11-1
TGCAGCATTTCGGACAGGTTAGGTGGGAGAACTAATGAAAAACTGTTTTTT,CSISDRLGGRTNEKLFF,NA,TRBJ1-4,TRBD1,TRBV29-1
TGTGCCAGCAGCTTAGTTGGGACAGGGAGAGGCGAGCAGTACTTC,CASSLVGTGRGEQYF,medium-sized,TRBJ2-7,TRBD1,TRBV7-8
TGTGCCAGCAGTTTAGAGAGCAGAAGGGAACTGTTTTTT,CASSLESRRELFF,NA,TRBJ1-4,NA,TRBV28
TGTGCCAGCAATTTTAAGGGGCCAGGACAGCCCCAGCATTTT,CASNFKGPGQPQHF,NA,TRBJ1-5,NA,TRBV2
TGTGCCAGCAGCCCATTTGGTAGCGGGAGGAACACCGGGGAGCTGTTTTTT,CASSPFGSGRNTGELFF,once,TRBJ2-2,TRBD2,TRBV11-2
TGTGCCAGCAGCCAAGAAGCCAATTTATACGAGCAGTACTTC,CASSQEANLYEQYF,NA,TRBJ2-7,NA,TRBV4-2
TGTGCCAGCAGCTTAGGAGTAGCGGGAGTTAGAGTTGAGCAGTTCTTC,CASSLGVAGVRVEQFF,NA,TRBJ2-1,TRBD2,TRBV11-2
TGTGCCAGCAGCCAGGAGGGACTAGCGGTTTTCTACGAGCAGTACTTC,CASSQEGLAVFYEQYF,NA,TRBJ2-7,TRBD2,TRBV4-2
TGTGCCAGCATGGTTTTGGGATATGGCTACACCTTC,CASMVLGYGYTF,NA,TRBJ1-2,NA,TRBV2
TGTGCCATCAGCTTGGGACAGGAGTACGAGCAGTACTTC,CAISLGQEYEQYF,NA,TRBJ2-7,TRBD1,TRBV10-3
TGTGCCAGCGTCCAGACAGCGAGCTCCTACGAGCAGTACTTC,CASVQTASSYEQYF,NA,TRBJ2-7,NA,TRBV6-5
TGTGCCAGCATGAGCGGACTAGCGGCCTACGAGCAGTACTTC,CASMSGLAAYEQYF,NA,TRBJ2-7,TRBD2,TRBV2
TGTGCCAGCAGTCAAAATAGGGGGACGGGGGGAAACACCATATATTTT,CASSQNRGTGGNTIYF,NA,TRBJ1-3,NA,TRBV25-1
TGTGCCAGCAGGCCGGGACAGTGGAACACTGAAGCTTTCTTT,CASRPGQWNTEAFF,NA,TRBJ1-1,TRBD1,TRBV27
TGTGCCAGCAGCTTAGCGATGGGACAGATGAACACTGAAGCTTTCTTT,CASSLAMGQMNTEAFF,NA,TRBJ1-1,TRBD1,TRBV7-6
TGTGCCAGCTCAAACCTAGCTCCGAACGGTCTAATGAACACTGAAGCTTTCTTT,CASSNLAPNGLMNTEAFF,NA,TRBJ1-1,NA,TRBV18
TGTGCCAGCAGCTCAGGGGTTGTTGGGGAGACCCAGTACTTC,CASSSGVVGETQYF,NA,TRBJ2-5,NA,TRBV5-5
TGTGCCAGCAGAAGGGGCAGGGCCGCGGATACGCAGTATTTT,CASRRGRAADTQYF,NA,TRBJ2-3,NA,TRBV7-2
TGTGCCAGCCCCCGGCGGCTAGCGGATCAAGACGAGCAGTACTTC,CASPRRLADQDEQYF,NA,TRBJ2-7,TRBD2,TRBV6-9
TGTGCCTGGAGTGTACTCTCGGACACTGAAGCTTTCTTT,CAWSVLSDTEAFF,NA,TRBJ1-1,NA,TRBV30
TGTGCCAGCAGCTTGGAAGCCGGGAGCGGCTACACCTTC,CASSLEAGSGYTF,few,TRBJ1-2,NA,TRBV5-5
TGTGCCACCAGCAGCCGATGGGACTACGAGCAGTACTTC,CATSSRWDYEQYF,NA,TRBJ2-7,NA,TRBV15
TGCAGCGTTTCGCGGACAGGGGAGTCTTTCTTT,CSVSRTGESFF,NA,TRBJ1-1,TRBD1,TRBV29-1
TGTGCCAGCACTTGGACTAGCGGGAGTCCTGGGGAGCTGTTTTTT,CASTWTSGSPGELFF,NA,TRBJ2-2,TRBD2,TRBV6-1
TGTGCCAGCAGCTTACTAGGGGGCGGGACCCAGTACTTC,CASSLLGGGTQYF,NA,TRBJ2-5,TRBD1,TRBV5-6
TGTGCCAGCAGCGCGGGGGGCATCAGCTCTGGGGCCAACGTCCTGACTTTC,CASSAGGISSGANVLTF,NA,TRBJ2-6,TRBD2,TRBV5-4
TGTGCCAGCAGCCTCGGACTAGCGGGAGCTTCAGATACGCAGTATTTT,CASSLGLAGASDTQYF,NA,TRBJ2-3,TRBD2,TRBV11-3
TGTGCCAGCAGCTCTTCGGTCTACTCCGCCTACAATGAGCAGTTCTTC,CASSSSVYSAYNEQFF,NA,TRBJ2-1,NA,TRBV13
TGTGCCAGCAGCCGGGGTTGGGGCACCTACAATGAGCAGTTCTTC,CASSRGWGTYNEQFF,NA,TRBJ2-1,NA,TRBV5-4
TGTGCCAGCAGCTTAACTGGCGGGTTCGGGCATGAGCAGTTCTTC,CASSLTGGFGHEQFF,NA,TRBJ2-1,NA,TRBV7-3
TGTGCCAGCAGTGTCTCCCTCGACGAGCAGTACTTC,CASSVSLDEQYF,NA,TRBJ2-7,NA,TRBV5-4
TGTGCCAGCAGCTGGAAAGGGGACAGACCCTACGAGCAGTACTTC,CASSWKGDRPYEQYF,NA,TRBJ2-7,TRBD1,TRBV7-2
TGTGCCAGCAGCTTGCGGCGTCTCTCTGGGGCCAACGTCCTGACTTTC,CASSLRRLSGANVLTF,NA,TRBJ2-6,NA,TRBV5-8
TGTGCCAGCAGCCCCAACAGGAACACTGAAGCTTTCTTT,CASSPNRNTEAFF,NA,TRBJ1-1,NA,TRBV2
TGTGCCAGCAGCGGAAAATCCGGGACTAGCGGGAGTCGGTACAATGAGCAGTTCTTC,CASSGKSGTSGSRYNEQFF,NA,TRBJ2-1,TRBD2,TRBV9
TGTGCCAGCAGTTGGGTGGGAGGGTACGAGCAGTACTTC,CASSWVGGYEQYF,NA,TRBJ2-7,TRBD2,TRBV27
TGTGCCAGCAAGGGATGGGGGTCCTATAATTCACCCCTCCACTTT,CASKGWGSYNSPLHF,NA,TRBJ1-6,NA,TRBV2
TGTGCCAGTAGTATAGCGGCAGCGTACGATGAGCAGTTCTTC,CASSIAAAYDEQFF,few,TRBJ2-1,NA,TRBV19
TGCGCCAGCAGCCTCCATCCGGGACAGGGATTAAGGGAGCAGTACTTC,CASSLHPGQGLREQYF,NA,TRBJ2-7,TRBD1,TRBV4-1
TGTGCCAGCAGCGCGCGCCTTGGGACGGGTAACTATGGCTACACCTTC,CASSARLGTGNYGYTF,NA,TRBJ1-2,NA,TRBV9
TGCGCCAGCAGTGATACGAGAGCAGACTCCTACGAGCAGTACTTC,CASSDTRADSYEQYF,NA,TRBJ2-7,NA,TRBV10-2
TGTGCCAGCAGCTTAGCTTTGAAGAATGAGCAGTTCTTC,CASSLALKNEQFF,once,TRBJ2-1,NA,TRBV7-2
TGTGCCAGCAGCCCAGCGGCAGGGGTCACTGAAGCTTTCTTT,CASSPAAGVTEAFF,NA,TRBJ1-1,NA,TRBV7-3
TGTGCCTGGAGTCCCCTGAGAGGCCGAAATGAGGGCTACACCTTC,CAWSPLRGRNEGYTF,NA,TRBJ1-2,NA,TRBV30
TGTGCCAGCAGTTCTCCGGACAGGGGCACTGAAGCTTTCTTT,CASSSPDRGTEAFF,NA,TRBJ1-1,TRBD1,TRBV7-9
TGTGCCAGCAGCGTAGACGGGTTGAGCACAGATACGCAGTATTTT,CASSVDGLSTDTQYF,NA,TRBJ2-3,NA,TRBV9
TGTGCCAGCAGCCTCGGTCTGAACACTGAAGCTTTCTTT,CASSLGLNTEAFF,NA,TRBJ1-1,NA,TRBV14
TGCGCCAGCAGCTTGGACGGGACAACTAGCACAGATACGCAGTATTTT,CASSLDGTTSTDTQYF,NA,TRBJ2-3,NA,TRBV5-1
TGTGCCAGCTCACCGGGACAGGAGGGCCACGAGCAGTACTTC,CASSPGQEGHEQYF,NA,TRBJ2-7,TRBD1,TRBV18